This T cell receptor beta chain was identified in a study of blood T cell repertoires in COVID-19. TCRdb's copy holds only in-frame clones and misses some; the assay was immunoSEQ multiplex PCR. The table records about 170,000 clones, around 82% of them present only once. V was pared by 3 bases and J by 8 bases, with 4 bases of the junction left unmatched. The CDR3 covers 13 residues. In germline, CDR1 is SGHTA, CDR2 FQGNSA. The source material was peripheral blood. V usage is TRBV7-2 and J usage is TRBJ2-1, with TRBD2 matching over 7 bases. This TCR was recovered from a man at least 80 years old with COVID-19, enrolled during active disease. The DNA of the CDR3 is TGTGCCAGCAGCTTCCTTACTAGCGATGAGCAGTTCTTC. Protein product: CASSFLTSDEQFF.